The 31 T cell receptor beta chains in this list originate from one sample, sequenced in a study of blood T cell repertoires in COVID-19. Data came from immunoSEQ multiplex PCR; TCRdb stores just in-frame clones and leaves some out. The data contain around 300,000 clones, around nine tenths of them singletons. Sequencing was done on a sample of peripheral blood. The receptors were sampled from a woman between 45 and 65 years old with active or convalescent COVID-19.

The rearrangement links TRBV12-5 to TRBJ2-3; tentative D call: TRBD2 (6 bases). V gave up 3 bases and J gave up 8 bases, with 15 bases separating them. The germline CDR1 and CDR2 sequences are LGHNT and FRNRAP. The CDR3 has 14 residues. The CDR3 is CASGLAGSQGTQYF. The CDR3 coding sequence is TGTGCTAGTGGTTTAGCGGGTTCCCAGGGTACGCAGTATTTT.

The CDR3 bases are TGTGCCAGTAGTATGGACAGGGAAAAGACCCAGTACTTC. This gives the protein CASSMDREKTQYF. The gene calls are TRBV19 and TRBJ2-5, with 8 nucleotides matching TRBD1. Germline values: CDR1 LNHDA, CDR2 SQIVND (reference sequence). Unmatched junction bases numbered 3, after V lost 3 bases and J lost 6 bases. This CDR3 has 13 amino acids.

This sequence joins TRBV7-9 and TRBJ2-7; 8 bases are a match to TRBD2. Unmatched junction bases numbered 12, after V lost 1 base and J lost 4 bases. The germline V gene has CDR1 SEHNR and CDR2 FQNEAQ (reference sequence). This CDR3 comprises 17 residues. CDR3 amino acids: CASSLEGLAGLAYEQYF. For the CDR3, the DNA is TGTGCCAGCAGCTTAGAAGGACTTGCAGGACTAGCTTACGAGCAGTACTTC.

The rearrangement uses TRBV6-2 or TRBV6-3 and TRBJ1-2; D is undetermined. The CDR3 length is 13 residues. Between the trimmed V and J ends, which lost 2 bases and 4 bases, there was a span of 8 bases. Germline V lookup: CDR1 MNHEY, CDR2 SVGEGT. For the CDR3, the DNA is TGTGCCAGCAGTTACAGCGTGGGCTATGGCTACACCTTC. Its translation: CASSYSVGYGYTF.

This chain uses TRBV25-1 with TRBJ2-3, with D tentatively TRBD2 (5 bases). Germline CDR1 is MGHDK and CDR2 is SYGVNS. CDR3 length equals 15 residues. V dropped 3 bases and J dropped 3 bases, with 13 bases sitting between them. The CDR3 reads CASSDSRSGTDTQYF. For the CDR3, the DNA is TGTGCCAGCAGTGATTCCCGATCGGGGACAGATACGCAGTATTTT.

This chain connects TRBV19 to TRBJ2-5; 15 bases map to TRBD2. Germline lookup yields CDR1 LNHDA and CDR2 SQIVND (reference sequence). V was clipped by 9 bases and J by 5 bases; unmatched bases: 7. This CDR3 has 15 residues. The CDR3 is CASKGTSGGRETQYF. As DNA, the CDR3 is TGTGCCAGCAAAGGGACTAGCGGGGGGAGGGAGACCCAGTACTTC.

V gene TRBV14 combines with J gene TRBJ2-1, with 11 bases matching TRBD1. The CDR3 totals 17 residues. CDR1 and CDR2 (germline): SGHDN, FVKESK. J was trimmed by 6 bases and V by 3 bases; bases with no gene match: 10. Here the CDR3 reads CASSQFYQGTGGNEQFF. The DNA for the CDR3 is TGTGCCAGCAGCCAGTTTTACCAAGGGACAGGGGGCAATGAGCAGTTCTTC.

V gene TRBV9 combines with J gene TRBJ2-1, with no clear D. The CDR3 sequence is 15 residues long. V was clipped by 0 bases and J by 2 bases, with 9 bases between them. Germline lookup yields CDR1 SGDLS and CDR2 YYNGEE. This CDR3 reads CASSVGRLTYNEQFF. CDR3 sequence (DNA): TGTGCCAGCAGCGTAGGCAGGCTTACCTACAATGAGCAGTTCTTC.

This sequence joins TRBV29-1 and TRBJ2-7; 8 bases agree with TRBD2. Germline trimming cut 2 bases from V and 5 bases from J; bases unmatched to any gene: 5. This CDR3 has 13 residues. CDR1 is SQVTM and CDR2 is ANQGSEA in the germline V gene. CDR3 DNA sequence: TGCAGCGTTGAAAGTCGAGCGGGAGACGAGCAGTACTTC. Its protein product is CSVESRAGDEQYF.

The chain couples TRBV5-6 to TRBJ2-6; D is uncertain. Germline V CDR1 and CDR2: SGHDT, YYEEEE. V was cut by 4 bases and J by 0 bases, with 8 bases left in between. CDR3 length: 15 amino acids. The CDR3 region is CASSPQNSGANVLTF. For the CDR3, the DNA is TGTGCCAGCAGCCCCCAGAACTCTGGGGCCAACGTCCTGACTTTC.

This CDR3 is CASSFYTGSSYEQYF. CDR3 nucleotides: TGTGCCAGCAGCTTTTACACAGGGAGTTCCTACGAGCAGTACTTC. The chain recombines TRBV11-2 with TRBJ2-7, with a possible D match to TRBD1 (6 bases). Germline loops: CDR1 SGHAT, CDR2 FQNNGV. CDR3 length: 15 amino acids. V shed 3 bases and J shed 1 base, with 13 bases lying between them. Filled out from reference TRBV11-2 and TRBJ2-7, the complete variable domain reads EAGVAQSPRYKIIEKRQSVAFWCNPISGHATLYWYQQILGQGPKLLIQFQNNGVVDDSQLPKDRFSAERLKGVDSTLKIQPAKLEDSAVYLCASSFYTGSSYEQYFGPGTRLTVT.

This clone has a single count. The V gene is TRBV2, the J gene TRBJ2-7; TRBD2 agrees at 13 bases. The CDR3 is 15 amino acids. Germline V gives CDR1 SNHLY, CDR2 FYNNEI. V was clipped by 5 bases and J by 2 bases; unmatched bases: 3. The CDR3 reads CASSKLAGGTYEQYF. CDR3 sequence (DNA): TGTGCCAGCAGTAAACTAGCGGGAGGGACCTACGAGCAGTACTTC.

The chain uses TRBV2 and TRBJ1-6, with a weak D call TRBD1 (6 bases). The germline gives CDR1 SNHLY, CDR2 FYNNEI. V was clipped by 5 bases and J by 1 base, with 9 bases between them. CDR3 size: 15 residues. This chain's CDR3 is CASSRQESYNSPLHF. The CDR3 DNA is TGTGCCAGCAGTCGACAGGAATCCTATAATTCACCCCTCCACTTT. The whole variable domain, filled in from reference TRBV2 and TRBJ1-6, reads EPEVTQTPSHQVTQMGQEVILRCVPISNHLYFYWYRQILGQKVEFLVSFYNNEISEKSEIFDDQFSVERPDGSNFTLKIRSTKLEDSAMYFCASSRQESYNSPLHFGNGTRLTVT.

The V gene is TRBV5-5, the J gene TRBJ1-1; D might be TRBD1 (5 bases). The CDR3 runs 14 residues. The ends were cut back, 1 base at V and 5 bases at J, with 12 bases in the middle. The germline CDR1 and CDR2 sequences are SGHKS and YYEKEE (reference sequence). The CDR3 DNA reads TGTGCCAGCAGCTTGCAGGGCGTGGGGACTGAAGCTTTCTTT. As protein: CASSLQGVGTEAFF.

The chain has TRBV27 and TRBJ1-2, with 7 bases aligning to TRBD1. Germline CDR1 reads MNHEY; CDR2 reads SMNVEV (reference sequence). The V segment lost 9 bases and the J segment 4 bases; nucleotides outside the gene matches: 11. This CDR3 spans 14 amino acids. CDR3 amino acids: CASQLKTGVYGYTF. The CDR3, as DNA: TGTGCCAGTCAGCTAAAAACAGGGGTCTATGGCTACACCTTC.

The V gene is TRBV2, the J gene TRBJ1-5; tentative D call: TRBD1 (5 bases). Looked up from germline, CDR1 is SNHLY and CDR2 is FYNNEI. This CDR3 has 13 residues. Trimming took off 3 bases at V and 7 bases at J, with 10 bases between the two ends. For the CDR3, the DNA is TGTGCCAGCAGTGAGGGGCCCCCGCAGCCCCAGCATTTT. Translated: CASSEGPPQPQHF.

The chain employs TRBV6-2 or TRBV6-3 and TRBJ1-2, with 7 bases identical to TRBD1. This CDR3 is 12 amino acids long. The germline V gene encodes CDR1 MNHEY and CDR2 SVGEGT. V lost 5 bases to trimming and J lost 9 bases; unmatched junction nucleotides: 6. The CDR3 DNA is TGTGCCAGCAGTCGGGACAGTCATAGCTACACCTTC. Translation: CASSRDSHSYTF.

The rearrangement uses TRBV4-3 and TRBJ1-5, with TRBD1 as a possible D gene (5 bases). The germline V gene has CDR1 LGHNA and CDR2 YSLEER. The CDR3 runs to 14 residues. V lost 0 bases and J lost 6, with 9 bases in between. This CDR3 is CASSQDIGAQPQHF. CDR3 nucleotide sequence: TGCGCCAGCAGCCAAGATATAGGGGCTCAGCCCCAGCATTTT.

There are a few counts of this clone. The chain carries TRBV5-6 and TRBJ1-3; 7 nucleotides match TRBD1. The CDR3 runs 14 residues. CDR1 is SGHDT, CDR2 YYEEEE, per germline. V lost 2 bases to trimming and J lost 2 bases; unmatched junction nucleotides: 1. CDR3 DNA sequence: TGTGCCAGCAGCTTAGGGGGCCCTGGAAACACCATATATTTT. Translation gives CASSLGGPGNTIYF.

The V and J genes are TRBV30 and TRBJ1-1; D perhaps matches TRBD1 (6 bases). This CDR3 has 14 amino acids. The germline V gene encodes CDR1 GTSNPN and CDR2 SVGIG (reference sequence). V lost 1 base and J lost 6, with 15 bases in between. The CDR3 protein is CAWSDHQGRAEAFF. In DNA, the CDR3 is TGTGCCTGGAGTGACCACCAGGGGCGGGCTGAAGCTTTCTTT.

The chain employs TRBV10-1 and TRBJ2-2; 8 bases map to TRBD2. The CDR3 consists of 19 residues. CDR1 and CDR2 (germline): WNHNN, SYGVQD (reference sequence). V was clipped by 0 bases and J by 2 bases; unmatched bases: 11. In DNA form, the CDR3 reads TGCGCCAGCAGTGAGTCTCTCAACGGGGGGGCCGTTAACACCGGGGAGCTGTTTTTT. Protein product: CASSESLNGGAVNTGELFF.

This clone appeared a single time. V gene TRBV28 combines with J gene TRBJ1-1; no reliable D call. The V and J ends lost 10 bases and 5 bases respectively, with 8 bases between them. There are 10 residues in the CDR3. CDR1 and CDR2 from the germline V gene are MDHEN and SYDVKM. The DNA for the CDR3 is TGTGCCACCCGAGGGACTGAAGCTTTCTTT. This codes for CATRGTEAFF.

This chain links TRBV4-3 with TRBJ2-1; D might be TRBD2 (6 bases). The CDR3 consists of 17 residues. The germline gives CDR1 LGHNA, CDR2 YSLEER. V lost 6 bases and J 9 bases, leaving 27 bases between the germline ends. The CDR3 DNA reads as TGCGCCAGCAGTCTTTCTAGAGGTGGGAGAAAGGAGGGTGAGCAGTTCTTC. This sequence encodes CASSLSRGGRKEGEQFF.

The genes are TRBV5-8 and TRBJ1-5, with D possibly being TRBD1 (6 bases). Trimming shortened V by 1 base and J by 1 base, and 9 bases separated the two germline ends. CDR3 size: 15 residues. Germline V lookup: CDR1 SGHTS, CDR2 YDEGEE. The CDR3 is CASSLRGRSNQPQHF. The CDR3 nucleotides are TGTGCCAGCAGCTTGAGGGGGAGAAGCAATCAGCCCCAGCATTTT.

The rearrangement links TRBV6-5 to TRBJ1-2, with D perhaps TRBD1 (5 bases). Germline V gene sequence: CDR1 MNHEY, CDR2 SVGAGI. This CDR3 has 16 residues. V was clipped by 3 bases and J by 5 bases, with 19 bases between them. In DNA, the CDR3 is TGTGCCAGCAGTTATTTATCGTGGGGCGGGAATTATGGCTACACCTTC. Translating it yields CASSYLSWGGNYGYTF.

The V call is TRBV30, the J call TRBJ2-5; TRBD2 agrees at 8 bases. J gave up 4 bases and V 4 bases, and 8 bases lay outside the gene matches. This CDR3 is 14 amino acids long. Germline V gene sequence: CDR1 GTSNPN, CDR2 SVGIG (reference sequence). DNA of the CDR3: TGTGCCTGGATCTCAAGAGGACTAGCAGAGACCCAGTACTTC. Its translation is CAWISRGLAETQYF.

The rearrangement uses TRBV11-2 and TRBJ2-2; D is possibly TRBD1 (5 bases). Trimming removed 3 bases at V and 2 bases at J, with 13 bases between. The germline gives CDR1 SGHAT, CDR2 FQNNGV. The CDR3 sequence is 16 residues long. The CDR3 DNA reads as TGTGCCAGCAGCTTTTTCCCACAGGAAAACACCGGGGAGCTGTTTTTT. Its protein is CASSFFPQENTGELFF.

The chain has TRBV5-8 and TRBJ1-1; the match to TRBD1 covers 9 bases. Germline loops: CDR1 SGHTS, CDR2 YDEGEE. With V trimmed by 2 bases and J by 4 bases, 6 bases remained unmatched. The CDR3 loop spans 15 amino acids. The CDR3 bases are TGTGCCAGCAGCTTCAGGGACAGGGATCGCACTGAAGCTTTCTTT. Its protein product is CASSFRDRDRTEAFF.

The CDR3 loop is CASARLVKGEGYGYTF. For the CDR3, the DNA is TGTGCCAGCGCCCGCCTCGTGAAGGGGGAAGGCTATGGCTACACCTTC. The chain joins TRBV19 to TRBJ1-2, with D tentatively TRBD1 (6 bases). The CDR3 extends over 16 amino acids. CDR1 and CDR2 (germline): LNHDA, SQIVND (reference sequence). Trimming pared 9 bases from V and 4 bases from J, leaving 24 bases between.

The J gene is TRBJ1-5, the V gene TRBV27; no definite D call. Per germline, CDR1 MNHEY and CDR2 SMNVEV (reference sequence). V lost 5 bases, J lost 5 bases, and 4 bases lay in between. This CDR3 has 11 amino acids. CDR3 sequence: CASSLDQPQHF. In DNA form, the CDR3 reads TGTGCCAGCAGTCTCGATCAGCCCCAGCATTTT.

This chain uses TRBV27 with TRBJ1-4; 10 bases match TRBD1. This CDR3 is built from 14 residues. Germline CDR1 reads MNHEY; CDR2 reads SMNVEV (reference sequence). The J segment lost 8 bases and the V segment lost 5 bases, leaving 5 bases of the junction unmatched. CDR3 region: CASSQDRGAEKLFF. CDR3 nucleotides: TGTGCCAGCAGTCAGGACAGGGGGGCGGAAAAACTGTTTTTT.